This is a list of T cell receptor beta chains from one sample in a study of neurological immune-mediated disorders. TCRdb reprocessed the 5' RACE reads with MiXCR, giving one entry per CDR3 protein. The sample lists fewer than 40,000 distinct CDR3 sequences; about 13% were seen once. Input material: PBMCs. The receptors derive from a woman aged 35 to 49 in good health. Each CDR3 is given with its conserved first and last residue. The order of the fields is clone size, J gene, D gene, V gene, CDR3 DNA, CDR3 protein. D genes are given only for firm matches. Size values are once, few and many counts, or a class for expanded clones, and some rows have none.

size: medium-sized
J: TRBJ2-2
D: TRBD2
V: TRBV6-5
DNA: TGTGCCAGCAGTTACGATCTAGCGGGAGCGGGCGGGGAGCTGTTTTTT
CDR3: CASSYDLAGAGGELFF

size: many
J: TRBJ1-4
D: TRBD1
V: TRBV5-1
DNA: TGCGCCAGCAGCTCCCAGACAGGGGAGAATGAAAAACTGTTTTTT
CDR3: CASSSQTGENEKLFF

size: many
J: TRBJ2-1
D: TRBD2
V: TRBV4-1
DNA: TGCGCCAGCAGCCACGGCGGGAGGGCCGCTGAGCAGTTCTTC
CDR3: CASSHGGRAAEQFF

size: medium-sized
J: TRBJ2-1
D: .
V: TRBV4-3
DNA: TGCGCCAGCAGCCAAGAGGTGCTAGCACCAAACAATGAGCAGTTCTTC
CDR3: CASSQEVLAPNNEQFF

size: many
J: TRBJ2-3
D: .
V: TRBV14
DNA: TGTGCCAGCAGCCAAGGGCCCGGCCGGAGGGAAGGCGATACGCAGTATTTT
CDR3: CASSQGPGRREGDTQYF

size: many
J: TRBJ1-2
D: .
V: TRBV4-2
DNA: TGTGCCAGCAGCCAACTTGCCAAGGATGGCTACACCTTC
CDR3: CASSQLAKDGYTF

size: many
J: TRBJ1-1
D: .
V: TRBV5-6
DNA: TGTGCCAGCAGCGATCCCAGTGGGTATCCTGAAGCTTTCTTT
CDR3: CASSDPSGYPEAFF

size: many
J: TRBJ1-1
D: TRBD1
V: TRBV5-1
DNA: TGCGCCAGCAGCCCCGACAGGGCGGATGAAGCTTTCTTT
CDR3: CASSPDRADEAFF

size: many
J: TRBJ1-6
D: .
V: TRBV2
DNA: TGTGCCAGCAGAGGGACACTGCGGTCACCCCTCCACTTT
CDR3: CASRGTLRSPLHF

size: many
J: TRBJ2-6
D: .
V: TRBV5-1
DNA: TGCGCCAGCAGCTTGGATGTATTCTCTGGGGCCAACGTCCTGACTTTC
CDR3: CASSLDVFSGANVLTF

size: many
J: TRBJ1-2
D: TRBD1
V: TRBV24-1
DNA: TGTGCCACCAGTGACCGATACCCCGGGACAGGATATGTCTACACCTTC
CDR3: CATSDRYPGTGYVYTF

size: .
J: TRBJ2-7
D: .
V: TRBV30
DNA: TGTGCCTGGGCCCTTGGGTACGAGCAGTACTTC
CDR3: CAWALGYEQYF

size: many
J: TRBJ2-7
D: TRBD2
V: TRBV7-2
DNA: TGTGCCAGCAGCTTCGGGGGGTCAGGCGAGCAGTACTTC
CDR3: CASSFGGSGEQYF

size: many
J: TRBJ2-5
D: .
V: TRBV7-8
DNA: TGTGCCAGCAGCTTTGGCGGGGTGCAAGAGACCCAGTACTTC
CDR3: CASSFGGVQETQYF

size: many
J: TRBJ1-1
D: TRBD1
V: TRBV29-1
DNA: TGCAGCGTTTCACAGACAGGGGGGAACACTGAAGCTTTCTTT
CDR3: CSVSQTGGNTEAFF

size: many
J: TRBJ2-1
D: TRBD1
V: TRBV12-3/TRBV12-4
DNA: TGTGCCAGCAGTCCCACACCGGGACAGGGGGCTCGTGAGCAGTTCTTC
CDR3: CASSPTPGQGAREQFF

size: many
J: TRBJ1-2
D: TRBD1
V: TRBV3-1
DNA: TGTGCCAGCAGCCAAGAAGGGACAGGGGGCGGCTACACCTTC
CDR3: CASSQEGTGGGYTF